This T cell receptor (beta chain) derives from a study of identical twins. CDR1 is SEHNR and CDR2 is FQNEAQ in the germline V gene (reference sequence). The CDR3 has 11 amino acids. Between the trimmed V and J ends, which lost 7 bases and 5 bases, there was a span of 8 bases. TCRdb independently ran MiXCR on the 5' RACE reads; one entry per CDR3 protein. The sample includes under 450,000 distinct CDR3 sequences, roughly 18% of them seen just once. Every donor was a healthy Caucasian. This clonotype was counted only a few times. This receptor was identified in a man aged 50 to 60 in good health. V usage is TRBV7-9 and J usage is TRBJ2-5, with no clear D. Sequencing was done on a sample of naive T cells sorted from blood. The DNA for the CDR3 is TGTGCCAGCACCCTAAGTGAGACCCAGTACTTC. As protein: CASTLSETQYF.